The clone carrying this T cell receptor beta chain was recorded a few times. In the authors' workflow: Researchers report that nucleated cell counts were estimated from reference gene primer amplification. Profiling relied on immunoSEQ multiplex PCR, and the TCRdb table lists in-frame clones only, not all of them. V, J and clone size derive from that table, while D and trimming were established from the DNA sequence. The table records under 250,000 clones, 85% of them present only once. The data were taken from a study of blood T cell repertoires in COVID-19. About the research overall: Material from acute and convalescent COVID-19 was sourced from the United States, Italy and Spain. The analysed material was cDNA or gDNA that came from T cells, B-cell-depleted T cells, or PBMCs.

CDR3 size: 14 residues. Sequenced input: peripheral blood. V gene TRBV21-1 combines with J gene TRBJ1-4. TRBV21-1 is deemed a pseudogene. This sequence originates from a woman aged 60-75 years with active or convalescent COVID-19. The CDR3 DNA reads as TGTGCCAGCAGCAAAGGGGTCGGGGATGAAAAACTGTTTTTT. Residues: CASSKGVGDEKLFF.